One and the same sample provided the 22 T cell receptor beta chains below, sequenced in a study of CXCR3-negative and CXCR3-positive naive CD8 T cells (dated by TCRdb to 2018 to 2020). On the study overall, not on this receptor specifically: TRB CDR3s from CXCR3-positive naive cells showed higher hydrophobicity (lower Kidera factor 4), lower energy, and higher strength and volume indices than CXCR3-negative naive cells.

What these receptors recognize is not known. The instrument was a NextSeq 550. The Human TCR Profiling Kit (MiLaboratory) was used to make UMI-labeled 5' RACE TRB cDNA libraries. TCRdb reprocessed the reads, so every CDR3 protein sequence counts as one entry and DNA is not shown. This sample's table lists roughly 5,000 distinct CDR3 sequences. In total, the top ten clones hold roughly 2.4% of the sample. Input material: naive CXCR3+ CD8+ T cells from blood. This specimen's cell subset or site label, interpreted: CD45RO-CCR7+CD27+CD95- naive CD8+ T cells expressing CXCR3 (TNR3+). These receptors were taken from a human donor in good health. Some clones in this sample may be carry-over from other donors' samples.

This chain uses TRBV2 with TRBJ1-1; TCRdb designates TRBD1, a call that cannot be tested without DNA. CDR1 is SNHLY and CDR2 is FYNNEI in the germline V gene. The length of the CDR3 is 13 residues. Here the CDR3 reads CAIAPGVSTEAFF.

This clonotype is called medium-sized based on its frequency. This chain uses TRBV6-5 with TRBJ2-5; TCRdb calls TRBD2, which cannot be checked without DNA. CDR1 and CDR2 (germline): MNHEY, SVGAGI. CDR3 length equals 13 residues. CDR3 in amino acids: CASNLGGEETQYF.

This chain connects TRBV4-2 to TRBJ2-7; TCRdb reports TRBD2, a call that lacks DNA to check it against. CDR1 and CDR2 from the germline V gene are LGHNA and YNFKEQ. The CDR3 sequence is 15 residues long. CDR3 protein: CASSRSSGGSYEQYF.

The CDR3 loop reads CASSLRLAGWQETQYF. The V gene is TRBV7-6, the J gene TRBJ2-5; TCRdb picks TRBD2, but there is no DNA to check that call. The CDR3 loop spans 16 amino acids. The germline V gene has CDR1 SGHVS and CDR2 FNYEAQ.

According to its frequency, this clonotype is medium-sized. V is TRBV5-5 and J is TRBJ2-4; TCRdb selects TRBD1, and the lack of DNA leaves this call unchecked. The CDR3 covers 13 residues. Germline V gene lookup returns CDR1 SGHKS and CDR2 YYEKEE (reference sequence). The CDR3: CASTAGQGDIQYF.

The J gene is TRBJ2-7, the V gene TRBV6-5; checking the TCRdb D call of TRBD1 is not possible without DNA. Germline loops: CDR1 MNHEY, CDR2 SVGAGI. The CDR3 has 15 amino acids. CDR3 loop: CASSSSGGAHYEQYF.

Judged by frequency, this clonotype is medium-sized (0.01 to 0.1%). The chain carries TRBV29-1 and TRBJ2-3; TCRdb gives TRBD1 as the D gene, but with no DNA this cannot be confirmed. The CDR3 sequence is 14 residues long. CDR1 and CDR2 from the germline V gene are SQVTM and ANQGSEA. CDR3 sequence reads: CSVGGTASTDTQYF.

This clonotype is medium-sized by frequency. This chain uses TRBV4-3 with TRBJ2-2; TCRdb's D call, TRBD1, is unchecked because there is no DNA. The CDR3 sequence is 13 residues long. The germline V gene has CDR1 LGHNA and CDR2 YSLEER. This CDR3 is CASSQGSPGELFF.

V and J are TRBV5-1 and TRBJ2-7. This CDR3 comprises 14 residues. The germline V gene has CDR1 SGHRS and CDR2 YFSETQ. The CDR3 reads CASSFNFATYEQYF.

The genes are TRBV27 and TRBJ1-5; TCRdb selects TRBD1, and the lack of DNA leaves this call unchecked. The CDR3 runs 14 residues. CDR1 and CDR2 (germline): MNHEY, SMNVEV (reference sequence). CDR3 sequence: CASSPGTDYQPQHF.

The chain combines TRBV6-5 with TRBJ2-4. CDR3 length: 11 residues. Germline values: CDR1 MNHEY, CDR2 SVGAGI. The CDR3 is CASSYGNIQYF.

The chain is built from TRBV9 and TRBJ2-6. The length of the CDR3 is 15 residues. Germline V gives CDR1 SGDLS, CDR2 YYNGEE. The CDR3: CASSSQSSGANVLTF.

The V and J genes are TRBV11-3 and TRBJ1-5; TCRdb's D call, TRBD1, is unchecked because there is no DNA. The CDR3 is 15 residues long. Per germline, CDR1 SGHNT and CDR2 YENEEA. CDR3 residues: CASSLSPGRNQPQHF.

This clonotype is classed as medium-sized (0.01 to 0.1%) by frequency. The gene calls are TRBV5-1 and TRBJ2-1; as DNA is missing, the TRBD2 call by TCRdb cannot be tested. The CDR3 extends over 17 amino acids. Germline V gene sequence: CDR1 SGHRS, CDR2 YFSETQ. CDR3 in amino acids: CASSLAPSGIAYNEQFF. Combining the CDR3 with reference TRBV5-1 and TRBJ2-1 gives the whole variable domain KAGVTQTPRYLIKTRGQQVTLSCSPISGHRSVSWYQQTPGQGLQFLFEYFSETQRNKGNFPGRFSGRQFSNSRSEMNVSTLELGDSALYLCASSLAPSGIAYNEQFFGPGTRLTVL.

The chain has TRBV29-1 and TRBJ2-5. Germline-derived CDR1 and CDR2 are SQVTM and ANQGSEA. The CDR3 is 12 amino acids. The CDR3 region is CSVKVVGETQYF. Using reference TRBV29-1 and TRBJ2-5 for the parts outside the CDR3, the full variable domain is SAVISQKPSRDICQRGTSLTIQCQVDSQVTMMFWYRQQPGQSLTLIATANQGSEATYESGFVIDKFPISRPNLTFSTLTVSNMSPEDSSIYLCSVKVVGETQYFGPGTRLLVL.

This chain links TRBV6-2 or TRBV6-3 with TRBJ1-6; with no DNA, the TCRdb D assignment of TRBD1 cannot be verified. CDR3 length: 12 residues. Germline values: CDR1 MNHEY, CDR2 SVGEGT. The CDR3 protein is CASRTGNSPLHF.

The V gene is TRBV11-3, the J gene TRBJ2-7; the D call from TCRdb, TRBD2, cannot be confirmed without DNA. There are 17 residues in the CDR3. Per germline, CDR1 SGHNT and CDR2 YENEEA. The chain's CDR3 is CASSPMAGGFNSYEQYF.

The V call is TRBV7-8, the J call TRBJ2-7; TCRdb gives TRBD2 as the D gene, but with no DNA this cannot be confirmed. Per the germline V gene, CDR1 is SGHVS and CDR2 is FQNEAQ. CDR3 length equals 13 residues. CDR3: CASTSGASYEQYF.

The chain uses TRBV7-9 and TRBJ2-7; TCRdb gives TRBD1 as the D gene, but with no DNA this cannot be confirmed. This CDR3 spans 15 amino acids. Germline V gives CDR1 SEHNR, CDR2 FQNEAQ (reference sequence). The chain's CDR3 is CASSADKTGGAEQYF. The full variable domain, rest sourced from reference TRBV7-9 and TRBJ2-7, is DTGVSQNPRHKITKRGQNVTFRCDPISEHNRLYWYRQTLGQGPEFLTYFQNEAQLEKSRLLSDRFSAERPKGSFSTLEIQRTEQGDSAMYLCASSADKTGGAEQYFGPGTRLTVT.

Considering frequency, this clonotype is medium-sized. The genes are TRBV20-1 and TRBJ1-2; TCRdb reports TRBD1, a call that lacks DNA to check it against. Per the germline V gene, CDR1 is DFQATT and CDR2 is SNEGSKA (reference sequence). The CDR3 loop spans 14 amino acids. The CDR3 protein is CSARDRDRGYGYTF.

This clonotype is medium-sized by frequency. The rearrangement joins TRBV6-5 to TRBJ1-1. This CDR3 comprises 12 residues. Germline V gene sequence: CDR1 MNHEY, CDR2 SVGAGI. The CDR3 loop reads CASSYKGTEAFF.

This clonotype is large by frequency. The gene calls are TRBV25-1 and TRBJ1-1; without DNA, the TCRdb call of TRBD1 cannot be checked. The CDR3 extends over 15 amino acids. Germline V lookup: CDR1 MGHDK, CDR2 SYGVNS. CDR3 region: CASSESGAANTEAFF.